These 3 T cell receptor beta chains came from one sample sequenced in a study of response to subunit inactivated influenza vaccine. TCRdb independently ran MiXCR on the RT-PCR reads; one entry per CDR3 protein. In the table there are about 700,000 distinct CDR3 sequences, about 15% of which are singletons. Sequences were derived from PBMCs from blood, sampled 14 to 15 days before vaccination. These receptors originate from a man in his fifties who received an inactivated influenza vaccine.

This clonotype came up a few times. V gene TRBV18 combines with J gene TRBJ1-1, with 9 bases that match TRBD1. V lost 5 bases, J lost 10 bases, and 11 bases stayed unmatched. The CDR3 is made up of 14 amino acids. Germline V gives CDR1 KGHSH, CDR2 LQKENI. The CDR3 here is CASSFPPGQGAAFF. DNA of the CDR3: TGTGCCAGCTCATTCCCCCCGGGACAGGGAGCAGCTTTCTTT. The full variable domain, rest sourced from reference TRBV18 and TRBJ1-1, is NAGVMQNPRHLVRRRGQEARLRCSPMKGHSHVYWYRQLPEEGLKFMVYLQKENIIDESGMPKERFSAEFPKEGPSILRIQQVVRGDSAAYFCASSFPPGQGAAFFGQGTRLTVV.

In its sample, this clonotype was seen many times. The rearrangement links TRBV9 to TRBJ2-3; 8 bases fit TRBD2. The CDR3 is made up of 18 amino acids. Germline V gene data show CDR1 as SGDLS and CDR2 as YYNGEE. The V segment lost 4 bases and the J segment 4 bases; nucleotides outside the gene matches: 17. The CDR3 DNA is TGTGCCAGCAGCATGCGAACTTCCGGGACTAGAGCACCAGATACGCAGTATTTT. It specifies CASSMRTSGTRAPDTQYF. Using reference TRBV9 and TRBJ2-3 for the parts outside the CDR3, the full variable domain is DSGVTQTPKHLITATGQRVTLRCSPRSGDLSVYWYQQSLDQGLQFLIQYYNGEERAKGNILERFSAQQFPDLHSELNLSSLELGDSALYFCASSMRTSGTRAPDTQYFGPGTRLTVL.

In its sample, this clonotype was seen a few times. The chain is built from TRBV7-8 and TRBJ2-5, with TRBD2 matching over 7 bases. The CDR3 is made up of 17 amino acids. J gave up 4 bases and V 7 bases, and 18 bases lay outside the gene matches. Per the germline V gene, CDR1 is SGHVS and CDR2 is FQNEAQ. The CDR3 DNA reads TGTGCCAGCACCCTACTGGGAGGGTATGCGAGTTTAGAGACCCAGTACTTC. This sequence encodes CASTLLGGYASLETQYF.